The T cell receptor (beta chain) under discussion was sequenced for a study of response to subunit inactivated influenza vaccine. Study results and limitations: The authors suggested that few new T cells are recruited per seasonal influenza vaccination.

This clonotype was seen repeatedly, ten times or more. Its specificity is unknown. This CDR3 region has 14 residues. Germline-derived CDR1 and CDR2 are ENHRY and SYGVKD. Unmatched junction bases numbered 8, after V lost 8 bases and J lost 6 bases. TCRdb used MiXCR to reprocess the RT-PCR reads, holding one entry per CDR3 protein. This repertoire shows 150,000 or so distinct CDR3 sequences, 9.5% to 13% found once; its top ten account for around 12%. The chain couples TRBV10-3 to TRBJ2-1; TRBD1 matches 9 bases. This TCR was recovered from a middle-aged man who received an inactivated influenza vaccine. The sequencing used non-naive T cells sorted from PBMCs, collected more than 35 days after vaccination. In DNA form, the CDR3 reads TGTGCCATCGACCCGGGACAGGGTTTCAATGAGCAGTTCTTC. This translates into CAIDPGQGFNEQFF.